This T cell receptor (beta chain) was recovered during a study of blood T cell repertoires in COVID-19. The CDR3 is 13 amino acids. J gave up 6 bases and V 3 bases, and 4 bases lay outside the gene matches. Clones were sequenced by immunoSEQ multiplex PCR, and TCRdb holds only the in-frame ones, with some missing. The repertoire includes 430,000 or so clones, about 88% of them detected once, and about 1.4% sits in the top ten. Sequenced material: PBMCs or T cells enriched from blood (not recorded which). The chain links TRBV12-3 or TRBV12-4 to TRBJ2-7; 8 nucleotides agree with TRBD1. The receptor was isolated from a woman aged 18-29 years who had been exposed to COVID-19. The CDR3 sequence: CASSFDRGPEQYF. The CDR3 nucleotides are TGTGCCAGCAGTTTTGACAGGGGACCCGAGCAGTACTTC.